Listed here is a single T cell receptor (beta chain). The target antigen is unknown. The data were produced by immunoSEQ multiplex PCR, yet TCRdb's version contains in-frame clones alone and is incomplete. The repertoire includes thousands of clones, about 15% of them detected once, and about 5% sits in the top ten. This CDR3 comprises 14 residues. Germline lookup yields CDR1 SGHNT and CDR2 YENEEA. V lost 0 bases and J lost 3, with 6 bases in between. The data originate from a study of T cells in localized non-small cell lung cancer. Study-wide results and limits: Higher adjacent-lung clonality was associated with shorter survival. Adjacent lung exhibited a median of about 50 among the 100 most abundant tumor clones.

The chain joins TRBV11-3 to TRBJ1-5, with D maybe TRBD1 (5 bases). This TCR came from a male donor at least 60 years old with stage II squamous cell lung carcinoma. Sequenced material: normal lung tissue next to the tumor, taken before any cancer treatment. Here the CDR3 reads CASSLDRVNQPQHF. The CDR3 DNA reads TGTGCCAGCAGCTTAGACAGGGTCAATCAGCCCCAGCATTTT.